The entry that follows covers one T cell receptor (beta chain) sequence. This clone's antigen is unknown. Base qualities are missing; no much larger clone stands one base away. Library construction relied on the immunoSEQ multiplex PCR assay. A mixture of 60 forward primers for TCR Vbeta segments and 13 reverse primers for TCR Jbeta segments was used in the multiplex PCR. A multiplex PCR assay on genomic DNA amplified the CDR3 region of rearranged TCR beta genes. Amplified TCR beta libraries were sequenced as 87-base-pair reads on the Illumina HiSeq System. Processing in the source paper ran as follows. A later analysis counted about 80 million unique TCR beta chains across the 666 repertoires, and roughly 11 million of these chains were shared by at least two donors. A nearest-neighbor algorithm error-corrected the raw reads and collapsed the reads into unique sequences, merging closely related sequences to remove PCR and sequencing errors. V, D and J gene segments were assigned by aligning CDR3 sequences to IMGT reference sequences. For a sequence to be retained, a match of at least six nucleotides to both a V gene segment and a J gene segment was required. A rearrangement counted as productive if the CDR3 had no stop codons and remained in frame with V and J, and every other rearrangement counted as non-productive. CDR3 was defined by IMGT convention, running from the second conserved V-encoded cysteine to the conserved J-encoded phenylalanine. In an earlier analysis of approximately 500 of the donors, sequences lacking an unambiguous match to a single V gene segment were excluded. An earlier analysis of approximately 590 of the donors classified V segments as functional when productive rearrangements were above 56.7% and as segregating when the standard deviation between donors was above 5%. A statistical classification framework was developed to diagnose cytomegalovirus status using the catalog of TCR beta chain sequences. In a later analysis, V and J genes were assigned by comparing TCR nucleotide sequences against IMGT/GENE-DB human TR gene sequences. The TCRdist pipeline was used in a later analysis to assign CDR3 sequences and most-parsimonious VDJ recombination scenarios. A later analysis defined each TCR beta chain by its CDR3 amino acid sequence plus V-gene family, and excluded reads lacking a unique V-gene family. In a later analysis, approximately 640 highly shared, low-generation-probability nucleotide sequences were removed to address suspected cross-contamination and a sequencing artifact. For each public chain, a later analysis derived a clonal expansion index from normalized ranks of inferred template counts within each repertoire. Generation probabilities in a later analysis came from a VDJ recombination model fitted to out-of-frame rearrangements, and those results were checked against IGoR. In a later analysis, TCR-TCR, TCR-HLA and TCR-CMV co-occurrence was scored with hypergeometric tests, and a repertoire-size bias correction was applied to TCR pairs. A later analysis estimated false discovery rates by permuting HLA or CMV assignments 20 times. In a later analysis, co-occurring TCRs were grouped using DBSCAN, and TCRdist sequence similarity was added for clustering within HLA-allele-positive subsets. For co-occurrence clustering, repertoires with fewer than 30,000 or more than 120,000 public chains were excluded, along with five repertoires with anomalous nucleotide sharing. Held by TCRdb, this immuneACCESS table contains in-frame sequences only and omits some clones. Under half of the omission traces to an unresolved V gene where checked; the cause of the rest is unknown. V and J calls and clone size are given by that table; D and trimming were obtained from the DNA. This sample comprises about 86,000 clones, 74% of them detected only once. The ten largest clones take up about 6% of the sample.

In total, 600 or so healthy bone marrow donors made up the cohort. All cohort members were sampled while nominally healthy, although unrecorded immune exposures were likely present. The donor was CMV seropositive and was included in the group of 290 or so seropositive cohort members. Each donor provided a peripheral blood sample, and peripheral blood mononuclear cells were used for TCR beta sequencing. Genomic DNA extraction from the blood cell samples was performed with the Qiagen DNeasy Blood Extraction Kit. From a lookup of the germline V gene (reference sequence), CDR1 and CDR2 are DFQATT and SNEGSKA. V is clipped by 1 base and J by 4 bases, and the sequence between their germline boundaries is 5 bases long. From the cysteine up to the phenylalanine, the CDR3 has a length of 11 residues. Of the read, only the CDR3 DNA is kept; its 33 bases are in frame from base 1. The data belong to a study of cytomegalovirus exposure and HLA in healthy donors (dated by TCRdb to 2016 to 2017). The study in broad terms: In an earlier analysis of under 600 of the donors, 250 to 350 Gb of sequence data and 90 million to 120 million unique TCR beta sequences from some 170 million T cells were reported. An early release that covered roughly 600 HLA-typed donors contained about 300 gigabases of sequencing data and tens of millions of unique TCR sequences. The genetic ancestry cluster associated with self-reported Caucasian donors included roughly four fifths of the roughly 390 genotyped donors. The aim of the study was to test whether cataloging public T cell receptors could identify signatures of past pathogen exposure. The study profiled the T cell repertoires of more than 500 subjects by immunosequencing and related them to cytomegalovirus serostatus. Besides the first cohort of around 700 subjects, a separate validation cohort made up of 120 different subjects was used. The study combined high-throughput TCR immunosequencing, statistical association of individual TCRs with disease status, and machine learning to predict cytomegalovirus infection status. In a later analysis, previously published TCR beta repertoires from 666 donors were re-analyzed and high-resolution HLA genotyping was added so that TCR occurrence patterns could be studied. The later analysis used no new phenotypic data to find candidate immune exposures, relying instead on TCR beta sequences and their occurrence across donors. An earlier analysis of about 620 of the donors applied high-throughput TCR beta sequencing to assess whether each TCR beta V gene segment acted as functional or pseudogenic. Alongside the repertoire data, information on donor age, sex, ethnicity and CMV serostatus was compiled. In a later genetic analysis, genome-wide SNP genotypes for about 55% of the roughly 700 donors were used, and that subset was treated as a discovery cohort. Every repertoire in the discovery cohort had been generated on one and the same sequencing platform. Both class I and class II loci were covered by HLA typing, at four-digit resolution. Typing coverage varied by locus: roughly 629-640 donors for A, B, C, DRB1 and DQB1; more than 500 for DQA1; over 600 for DPA1; 400 to 480 for DPB1. A handful of DR-DQ haplotypes were handled as single units for association and clustering because linkage in the cohort was strong. Among about 370 genotyped donors of the cohort, an average of about 220,000 unique TCR beta nucleotide sequences was sequenced per donor, of which about 19% were non-productive. Overall study results and their limits: When HLA alleles, especially DR and DQ, strongly co-occurred, attributing TCR associations to individual alleles was difficult. In a later analysis, some 17,000 TCR beta sequences were associated with specific HLA alleles at a false discovery rate of 0.05. The presence/absence analyses assumed that sequencing depth was roughly uniform across donors, and that assumption may not be true. A later analysis found that HLA-associated TCR beta chains were more clonally expanded and had lower generation probabilities than equally common non-associated chains. According to a later genetic analysis, donors in an Asian-associated ancestry cluster had fewer N-insertions in productive TCRs than the roughly 700-donor mean. Linkage disequilibrium might explain the correlated functional status among segregating V segments, but an unknown experimental factor could not be ruled out. Broadly in line with IMGT annotations, most TCR beta V segments showed up in productive rearrangements about 87% or about 30% of the time in an earlier analysis of around 600 of the donors. In vitro tests confirmed that a few of the cytomegalovirus-associated TCR beta chains recognize cytomegalovirus antigens. It was suggested by the authors that the approach could potentially be generalized to other disease states and immunological phenotypes. CMV serostatus was the only immune exposure information available for the cohort. The classifier was reported to diagnose cytomegalovirus status with high specificity and sensitivity in both the original and validation cohorts. A later analysis found that most CMV-associated TCR beta chains appeared HLA-restricted, with HLA associations seemingly driven largely by CMV exposure. A later analysis found that TCR association rates varied across HLA loci, with DRB1 alleles showing the most associated TCRs and HLA-C alleles the fewest. A cluster of highly shared sequence variants was judged likely to represent a technical artifact of the sequencing pipeline. An association between a missense DCLRE1C variant and V-gene and J-gene trimming of TCR beta chains was found in a later genetic analysis and replicated in an independent cohort. Several of the top co-occurrence clusters appeared to be linked to parvovirus B19, influenza, CMV and Epstein-Barr virus, according to a later analysis. This cohort had only TCR beta chains sequenced, and the lack of alpha or paired-chain data limited which features could be detected. Approximately 16 rarely observed V segments, including chromosome 9 orphons, were excluded from the earlier analysis of approximately 500 of the donors because counts were too low. Because HLA typing was missing for some donors at each locus, association tests included only the typed subset. A further reported finding was that TCR beta sequences accurately predicted the HLA-A and HLA-B alleles for most subjects in the first cohort. Some IMGT-functional V segments, including TRBV6-2 and TRBV6-3, could not be told apart with the 87-base-pair reads, so those segments were excluded. Most TCR sequences were observed very rarely across donors, whereas some public TCRs were present in many individuals. The study listed around 160 TCR beta chains as associated with cytomegalovirus.

The sequenced sample was PBMCs. This receptor chain uses TRBV20-1 and TRBJ2-7; TRBD2 is possibly the D segment (5 matching bases). The clonotype was recovered from a woman aged 50 to 60 in good health and CMV-seropositive. The base sequence is TGCAGTGCTAGAGCGGGATACGAGCAGTACTTC. Translated, it gives CSARAGYEQYF.